The clone carrying this TCR beta chain was seen a handful of times. These data come from a study of T-cell reconstitution after alpha-beta-depleted transplantation in children. Trimming took off 7 bases at V and 1 base at J, with 13 bases between the two ends. The CDR3 consists of 14 residues. Preparation of the TCRbeta library used unique molecular identifiers. Each CDR3 protein is one row after TCRdb ran MiXCR on the PCR reads. The sample contains a few hundred thousand distinct CDR3 sequences, 10% of which appear only once. J is TRBJ1-1 and V is TRBV12-3 or TRBV12-4, with D uncertain. The sequenced sample was PBMCs from the stem cell graft donor, obtained from the stem cell graft. The TCR sequence derives from a human donor who donated a stem cell graft to a child with acute lymphoblastic leukemia. The CDR3 bases are TGTGCCAGCAACAGTTTATCCGGGAACACTGAAGCTTTCTTT. Residues: CASNSLSGNTEAFF.